This TCR beta chain came from a study of CD8+ T cells in alopecia areata. The study's findings and limits: Higher clonality than in normal scalp was seen in lesional scalp, especially alopecia totalis/universalis.

Extracted RNA was reverse transcribed into cDNA, the sequencing template. Produced via immunoSEQ multiplex PCR; TCRdb's table is partial and in-frame only. Of under 300,000 clones listed, around 67% are singletons. In the case of this clone: The antigen is not known.

From germline, CDR1 is GTSNPN and CDR2 SVGIG (reference sequence). The V end was cut by 0 bases, the J end by 1 base, with 12 bases between. The CDR3 runs 15 residues. The genes are TRBV30 and TRBJ1-1; tentatively, D is TRBD1 (6 bases). The clonotype comes from a human donor with alopecia areata. Sequenced material: CD4+ T cells sorted from blood, taken at week 0. For the CDR3, the DNA is TGTGCCTGGAGTGTACCCCCAGGGGCGAACACTGAAGCTTTCTTT. Translating it yields CAWSVPPGANTEAFF.